This T cell receptor (beta chain) was sequenced in a study of T cells expressing NK-cell markers. Findings and caveats of the study: One observes that, in a handful of donors, these clonotypes were also the leading ones within the CD3+CD56-NKG2C+ fraction. In a group of about 6 donors, dominant NKG2C+ clonotypes represented roughly 1.0-8% of CD8+ T cells.

The CDR3 runs to 13 residues. CDR1 MNHNY and CDR2 SVGAGI come from the germline V gene (reference sequence). Making the TCR beta cDNA relied on 5'RACE template switching with UMIs. TCRdb re-called the 5' RACE reads and shows each CDR3 protein once, DNA omitted. The table for this sample gives 150,000 to 180,000 distinct CDR3 sequences. As for this clonotype: Antigen specificity is unknown.

The rearrangement links TRBV6-6 to TRBJ2-3. Sequencing was done on a sample of blood T cells: a sorted CD56 or NKG2C T cell subset, CD4+ or CD8+ T cells, or bulk PBMC T cells (not recorded which). This sequence originates from a woman in her forties or fifties in good health. CDR3 amino acids: CASSYASADTQYF.